Listed here are 4 T cell receptor beta chains from one sample, sequenced in a study of shared clonotypes between healthy human individuals. Method: immunoSEQ multiplex PCR; TCRdb's copy keeps in-frame clones and lacks some. The sample shows about 2 million clones, 95% of them seen only once. The material sequenced was naive CD4+ T cells sorted from blood. Subset denoted: CD45RA+ positively selected. All receptors come from a man between 18 and 35 years old in good health.

The chain has TRBV6-5 and TRBJ1-3, with TRBD1 as a possible D gene (5 bases). The germline V gene encodes CDR1 MNHEY and CDR2 SVGAGI. CDR3 length: 14 residues. Trimming removed 0 bases at V and 8 bases at J, with 11 bases between. The CDR3 bases are TGTGCCAGCAGTTACTCGAGACGAGGGGACACCATATATTTT. As protein: CASSYSRRGDTIYF.

The chain couples TRBV28 to TRBJ2-3, with 11 positions matching TRBD2. Germline CDR1 MDHEN, CDR2 SYDVKM. The CDR3 length is 14 residues. J gave up 2 bases and V 10 bases, and 5 bases lay outside the gene matches. The CDR3 coding sequence is TGTGCCACTATAGCGGGGGGGATCACAGATACGCAGTATTTT. Translated, it gives CATIAGGITDTQYF.

This clone was observed once. The chain employs TRBV28 and TRBJ1-3, with TRBD1 identical over 12 bases. Germline trimming cut 7 bases from V and 5 bases from J; bases unmatched to any gene: 9. The length of the CDR3 is 16 residues. CDR1 and CDR2 (germline): MDHEN, SYDVKM. CDR3 sequence (DNA): TGTGCCAGCACCTGGGGGACAGGGGGCAAAAGAAACACCATATATTTT. It is translated as CASTWGTGGKRNTIYF.

The V and J genes are TRBV9 and TRBJ2-2; TRBD1 agrees at 7 bases. Germline-derived CDR1 and CDR2 are SGDLS and YYNGEE. Losses at the gene ends were 2 bases for V and 5 bases for J; bases not matched to a gene: 6. The CDR3 sequence is 15 residues long. The CDR3 spells CASSVGQIITGELFF. The CDR3 region has the DNA TGTGCCAGCAGCGTGGGACAGATAATTACCGGGGAGCTGTTTTTT.